Sequencing of this T cell receptor beta chain was carried out in a study of spatial heterogeneity in lung cancer. The CDR3 runs to 14 residues. Germline V gene sequence: CDR1 KGHDR, CDR2 SFDVKD. The junction had 6 bases not matched to a gene; V was cut back by 8 bases and J by 5 bases. This clonotype was picked up many times. One entry per CDR3 protein, called by TCRdb with MiXCR from the 5' RACE reads. This sample has approximately 40,000 distinct CDR3 sequences, with approximately 7.5% found just once. Time point noted: sample taken at primary tumor resection. Whole RNA, isolated from tumor, nontumor lung or frozen PBMC, was sequenced without prior sorting.

The chain carries TRBV24-1 and TRBJ2-3, with TRBD2 matching 10 bases. Sample: PBMCs, taken at surgery. The clonotype was recovered from a male donor with early-stage non-small cell lung cancer. As DNA, the CDR3 is TGTGCCACCAACTCCGGGACTAGCGTAGATACGCAGTATTTT. Translating gives CATNSGTSVDTQYF.